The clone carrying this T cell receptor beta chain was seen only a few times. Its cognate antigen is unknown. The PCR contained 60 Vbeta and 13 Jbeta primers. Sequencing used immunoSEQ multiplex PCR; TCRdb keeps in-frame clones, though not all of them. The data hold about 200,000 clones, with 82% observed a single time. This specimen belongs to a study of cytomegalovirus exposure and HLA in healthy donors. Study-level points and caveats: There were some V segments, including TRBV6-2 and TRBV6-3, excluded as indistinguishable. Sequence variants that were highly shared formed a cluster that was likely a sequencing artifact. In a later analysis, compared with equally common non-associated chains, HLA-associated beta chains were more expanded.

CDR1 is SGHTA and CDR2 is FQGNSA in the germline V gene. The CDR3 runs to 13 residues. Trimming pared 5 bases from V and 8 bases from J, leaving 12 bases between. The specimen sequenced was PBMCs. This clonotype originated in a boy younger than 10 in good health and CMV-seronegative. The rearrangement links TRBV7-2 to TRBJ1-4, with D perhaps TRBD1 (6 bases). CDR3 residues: CASSPGQSEKLFF. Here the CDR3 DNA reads TGTGCCAGCAGCCCAGGACAGTCCGAAAAACTGTTTTTT. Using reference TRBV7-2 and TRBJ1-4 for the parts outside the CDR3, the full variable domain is GAGVSQSPSNKVTEKGKDVELRCDPISGHTALYWYRQSLGQGLEFLIYFQGNSAPDKSGLPSDRFSAERTGGSVSTLTIQRTQQEDSAVYLCASSPGQSEKLFFGSGTQLSVL.